This entry lists 20 T cell receptor beta chains sequenced from one sample in a study of T cell responses to AZD1222 COVID-19 vaccine. The protocol was immunoSEQ multiplex PCR, while the TCRdb copy is restricted to in-frame clones and leaves out a portion. Of 15,000 to 20,000 clones listed, more than 70% are singletons. The material sequenced was peripheral blood, taken 28 days after the second AZD1222 dose. The source is an adult who received the AZD1222 COVID-19 vaccine.

Note on this clone: This CDR3 is also generated by other DNA sequences in the sample. The J gene is TRBJ2-7, the V gene TRBV15; D unclear. CDR1 is LNHNV, CDR2 YYDKDF, per germline (reference sequence). The CDR3 has 12 residues. Deletions cut 5 bases from V and 3 bases from J, with 8 bases between. The CDR3 DNA reads TGTGCCACCAGCGGCCAAGGCTACGAGCAGTACTTC. Encoded protein: CATSGQGYEQYF.

The V call is TRBV7-2, the J call TRBJ1-2; TRBD1 matches at 8 bases. Germline trimming cut 4 bases from V and 6 bases from J; bases unmatched to any gene: 10. CDR3 length equals 15 residues. The germline CDR1 and CDR2 sequences are SGHTA and FQGNSA. CDR3 protein: CASSSWTGTMHGYTF. Written as DNA, the CDR3 is TGTGCCAGCAGCTCTTGGACAGGGACGATGCATGGCTACACCTTC.

The rearrangement links TRBV5-1 to TRBJ2-5; possible D gene TRBD2, 6 bases. The V end lost 4 bases, the J end lost 7 bases, and 23 bases lay between the germline ends. The CDR3 runs 16 residues. Germline CDR1 and CDR2: SGHRS and YFSETQ. CDR3 in amino acids: CASSGTGLTLAGTQYF. CDR3 bases: TGCGCCAGCAGCGGAACGGGACTTACCCTCGCTGGGACCCAGTACTTC.

The CDR3 is CASSQDGVGGNTIYF. CDR3 DNA sequence: TGTGCCAGCAGCCAAGATGGGGTTGGAGGAAACACCATATATTTT. The chain couples TRBV14 to TRBJ1-3; D not resolved. The V and J ends lost 0 bases and 4 bases respectively, with 10 bases between them. Germline-derived CDR1 and CDR2 are SGHDN and FVKESK. The CDR3 is 15 amino acids.

J is TRBJ2-2 and V is TRBV9, with 7 nucleotides matching TRBD1. With V trimmed by 0 bases and J by 5 bases, 10 bases remained unmatched. Germline V gene data show CDR1 as SGDLS and CDR2 as YYNGEE. The CDR3 length is 17 residues. The CDR3 region is CASSVALEGAKTGELFF. Written as DNA, the CDR3 is TGTGCCAGCAGCGTAGCTCTCGAGGGGGCCAAGACCGGGGAGCTGTTTTTT.

This chain links TRBV29-1 with TRBJ2-5, with 8 bases lining up with TRBD1. This CDR3 comprises 15 residues. Per germline, CDR1 SQVTM and CDR2 ANQGSEA. J was trimmed by 1 base and V by 0 bases; bases with no gene match: 4. CDR3 amino acids: CSVEDNRGSQETQYF. DNA of the CDR3: TGCAGCGTTGAAGATAACAGGGGGAGCCAAGAGACCCAGTACTTC.

The gene calls are TRBV7-9 and TRBJ2-7; D may correspond to TRBD1 or TRBD2 (5 bases each). Germline CDR1 SEHNR, CDR2 FQNEAQ (reference sequence). This CDR3 has 15 residues. V was cut by 0 bases and J by 4 bases, with 13 bases left in between. The CDR3 region is CASSLALSREYEQYF. The CDR3 DNA is TGTGCCAGCAGCTTAGCCCTTAGCAGGGAGTACGAGCAGTACTTC.

This chain joins TRBV5-4 and TRBJ2-1; TRBD1 matches 10 bases. V shed 5 bases, J shed 8 bases, and the junction held 10 bases outside the gene matches. This CDR3 has 15 amino acids. Germline CDR1 and CDR2: SGHNT and YYREEE (reference sequence). CDR3 sequence (DNA): TGTGCCAGCAGTTCTGGACAGGGGGTGGCGGATGAGCAGTTCTTC. The encoded protein is CASSSGQGVADEQFF.

The V call is TRBV4-1, the J call TRBJ1-2, with TRBD1 identical over 8 bases. The CDR3 covers 16 residues. Germline loops: CDR1 MGHRA, CDR2 YSYEKL. V shed 0 bases, J shed 0 bases, and the junction held 3 bases outside the gene matches. The CDR3 sequence is CASSQEWTGTNYGYTF. DNA of the CDR3: TGCGCCAGCAGCCAAGAATGGACAGGGACTAACTATGGCTACACCTTC.

This clone showed up just a few times. The genes are TRBV5-6 and TRBJ1-4; D is unresolved. The germline V gene has CDR1 SGHDT and CDR2 YYEEEE. The CDR3 is made up of 14 amino acids. Deletions cut 1 base from V and 12 bases from J, with 16 bases between. In DNA, the CDR3 is TGTGCCAGCAGCTTGTGGCACCTCCCGAAGGAACTGTTTTTT. This translates into CASSLWHLPKELFF.

Only one count was recorded for this clone. The V and J genes are TRBV13 and TRBJ1-5; D unresolved. CDR1 and CDR2 (germline): PRHDT, FYEKMQ (reference sequence). The V end lost 5 bases, the J end lost 6 bases, and 8 bases lay between the germline ends. CDR3 size: 12 residues. CDR3 sequence: CASSELGQPQHF. CDR3 coding DNA: TGTGCCAGCAGCGAACTTGGTCAGCCCCAGCATTTT.

V gene TRBV7-2 combines with J gene TRBJ1-1; perhaps TRBD1 as D (5 bases). The V gene's germline CDR1 is SGHTA and CDR2 FQGNSA. The CDR3 covers 14 residues. V lost 7 bases to trimming and J lost 0 bases, with 12 bases between them. In nucleotides, the CDR3 is TGTGCCAGCAACCCTGGGGGAGTGAACACTGAAGCTTTCTTT. Protein product: CASNPGGVNTEAFF.

In this sample, this clone turned up once. The chain links TRBV5-6 to TRBJ2-1; D is uncertain. Trimming stripped 0 bases from V and 3 bases from J, with 13 bases between. CDR1 is SGHDT, CDR2 YYEEEE, per germline. The CDR3 is made up of 16 amino acids. The chain's CDR3 is CASSLGAVGNYNEQFF. The CDR3 DNA reads TGTGCCAGCAGCTTGGGAGCAGTAGGGAACTACAATGAGCAGTTCTTC.

The chain links TRBV5-4 to TRBJ2-6; no reliable D call. Trimming left V 4 bases short and J 0 bases short, with 2 bases between. The CDR3 contains 13 residues. Germline CDR1 reads SGHNT; CDR2 reads YYREEE (reference sequence). The CDR3 DNA reads as TGTGCCAGCAGCCGCTCTGGGGCCAACGTCCTGACTTTC. It codes for CASSRSGANVLTF.

This clone was seen more than once but under ten times. The V call is TRBV7-9, the J call TRBJ2-7; tentative D call: TRBD2 (6 bases). V was trimmed by 4 bases and J by 7 bases, leaving 17 bases between them. The CDR3 totals 14 residues. CDR1 and CDR2 (germline): SEHNR, FQNEAQ (reference sequence). Here the CDR3 DNA reads TGTGCCAGCAGCTCGGGACTGACTGGGGATGAGCAGTACTTC. It is translated as CASSSGLTGDEQYF.

V is TRBV27 and J is TRBJ1-2, with 7 bases matching TRBD1. The CDR3 length is 15 residues. V lost 0 bases, J lost 6 bases, and 7 bases stayed unmatched. The germline gives CDR1 MNHEY, CDR2 SMNVEV (reference sequence). CDR3 residues: CASSLSRGGADGYTF. CDR3 coding DNA: TGTGCCAGCAGTTTATCGAGAGGGGGCGCGGATGGCTACACCTTC.

The chain recombines TRBV4-3 with TRBJ2-5; D could derive from TRBD1 or TRBD2 (7 bases each). This CDR3 contains 15 residues. V was trimmed by 4 bases and J by 5 bases, leaving 17 bases between them. Per germline, CDR1 LGHNA and CDR2 YSLEER. CDR3 amino acids: CASSPSGTAGETQYF. CDR3 coding DNA: TGCGCCAGCAGCCCCTCCGGGACAGCGGGGGAGACCCAGTACTTC.

V gene TRBV3-1 (or the pseudogene TRBV3-2) combines with J gene TRBJ2-5; TRBD2 is a possible D gene (6 bases). CDR1 is LGHDT, CDR2 YNNKEL, per germline (reference sequence). V was cut by 1 base and J by 4 bases, with 7 bases left in between. CDR3 size: 13 residues. The CDR3 coding sequence is TGTGCCAGCAGCCAAGTGGGGGGAGAGACCCAGTACTTC. Its translation: CASSQVGGETQYF.

The chain has TRBV12-3 or TRBV12-4 and TRBJ1-6, with D unresolved. Trimming shortened V by 7 bases and J by 10 bases, and 11 bases separated the two germline ends. The CDR3 contains 12 residues. CDR3 coding DNA: TGTGCCAGCACTGGAACACCATCACCCCTCCACTTT. Residues: CASTGTPSPLHF.

This chain uses TRBV4-3 with TRBJ1-1; D is perhaps TRBD1 (6 bases). This CDR3 is 15 amino acids long. Germline loops: CDR1 LGHNA, CDR2 YSLEER. V lost 4 bases to trimming and J lost 7 bases, with 19 bases between them. CDR3 residues: CASSPSPQGIVEAFF. In DNA form, the CDR3 reads TGCGCCAGCAGCCCCTCACCGCAGGGGATAGTTGAAGCTTTCTTT.